What follows are 11 T cell receptor beta chains derived from one specimen sequenced in a study of Ad26.COV2.S vaccination and SARS-CoV-2 variants. This table comes from immunoSEQ multiplex PCR, and its TCRdb copy is limited to in-frame clones, with some not included. The table has 430,000 or so clones, 89% seen once. The treatment: about 20 received Ad26.COV2.S at low or high dose, single or two shots; five or six received placebo; per-sample allocation not given. After the first vaccine or placebo injection, samples were drawn on day 63. The source material was peripheral blood, sampled in a trial of Ad26.COV2.S vaccine versus placebo. The receptors were sampled from a person between 18 and 65 years old who received the Ad26.COV2.S COVID-19 vaccine or a placebo.

The gene calls are TRBV29-1 and TRBJ1-1; D is undetermined. Trimming shortened V by 3 bases and J by 6 bases, and 14 bases separated the two germline ends. The CDR3 is 13 amino acids. The germline V gene has CDR1 SQVTM and CDR2 ANQGSEA. CDR3 nucleotides: TGCAGCGTTGATTATGGGGTTGCCGCTGAAGCTTTCTTT. Protein sequence: CSVDYGVAAEAFF.

In this sample, this clone turned up a few times. V usage is TRBV15 and J usage is TRBJ1-2; D is unclear. The CDR3 is made up of 13 amino acids. V was pared by 1 base and J by 3 bases, with 6 bases between. Germline loops: CDR1 LNHNV, CDR2 YYDKDF (reference sequence). The CDR3 sequence: CATSRVTHYGYTF. As DNA, the CDR3 is TGTGCCACCAGCAGAGTAACCCACTATGGCTACACCTTC.

V gene TRBV28 combines with J gene TRBJ2-1; 7 bases fit TRBD2. The junction had 0 bases not matched to a gene; V was cut back by 2 bases and J by 2 bases. The length of the CDR3 is 14 residues. Germline V gives CDR1 MDHEN, CDR2 SYDVKM. The CDR3 nucleotides read TGTGCCAGCAGTTTAGCGGGAGCCTACAATGAGCAGTTCTTC. Translation: CASSLAGAYNEQFF.

The chain employs TRBV20-1 and TRBJ2-1; 12 nucleotides line up with TRBD2. The CDR3 spans 14 residues. Germline V CDR1 and CDR2: DFQATT, SNEGSKA (reference sequence). V lost 3 bases and J lost 8; bases outside the gene matches: 5. The CDR3 spells CSASGLAGSYEQFF. The CDR3 DNA sequence: TGCAGTGCTAGTGGACTAGCGGGAAGCTATGAGCAGTTCTTC.

The CDR3 DNA follows: TGTGCCAGCAGTTTAATTCGACAAGCTTTCTTT. This codes for CASSLIRQAFF. The V and J genes are TRBV28 and TRBJ1-1; D unclear. The CDR3 length is 11 residues. The ends were cut back, 2 bases at V and 9 bases at J, with 7 bases in the middle. In germline, CDR1 is MDHEN, CDR2 SYDVKM. The entire variable domain, with the rest obtained from reference TRBV28 and TRBJ1-1, is as follows: DVKVTQSSRYLVKRTGEKVFLECVQDMDHENMFWYRQDPGLGLRLIYFSYDVKMKEKGDIPEGYSVSREKKERFSLILESASTNQTSMYLCASSLIRQAFFGQGTRLTVV.

The rearrangement joins TRBV6-6 to TRBJ2-7; D gene ambiguous. There are 14 residues in the CDR3. CDR1 MNHNY and CDR2 SVGAGI come from the germline V gene (reference sequence). Trimming left V 2 bases short and J 5 bases short, with 13 bases between. CDR3 bases: TGTGCCAGCAGTTACCTGCAGAAGGTCGACGAGCAGTACTTC. As protein: CASSYLQKVDEQYF.

The J gene is TRBJ2-5, the V gene TRBV5-1, with 7 bases aligning to TRBD2. Germline V gives CDR1 SGHRS, CDR2 YFSETQ. The CDR3 is 15 residues long. The J segment lost 5 bases and the V segment lost 0 bases, leaving 7 bases of the junction unmatched. Here the CDR3 reads CASSLASSGWETQYF. The CDR3 DNA follows: TGCGCCAGCAGCTTGGCGAGTAGCGGGTGGGAGACCCAGTACTTC.

This chain links TRBV7-8 with TRBJ1-2; possibly TRBD1 for D (5 bases). This CDR3 has 13 amino acids. V was pared by 2 bases and J by 4 bases, with 8 bases between. Germline CDR1 SGHVS, CDR2 FQNEAQ. Here the CDR3 reads CASSLMGGYGYTF. The CDR3 region has the DNA TGTGCCAGCAGCTTAATGGGGGGCTATGGCTACACCTTC.

About this clone itself: A read error may account for a junction end that differs from germline. V and J are TRBV11-3 and TRBJ1-1; D possibly corresponds to TRBD1 (6 bases). Per the germline V gene, CDR1 is SGHNT and CDR2 is YENEEA. The CDR3 runs 12 residues. This CDR3 is CASSLGGRGLHF. CDR3 nucleotide sequence: TGTGCCAGCAGCTTAGGGGGCAGGGGCCTCCATTTT.

This sequence joins TRBV4-3 and TRBJ2-6; 11 bases line up with TRBD1. The J segment lost 4 bases and the V segment lost 8 bases, leaving 7 bases of the junction unmatched. CDR1 is LGHNA and CDR2 is YSLEER in the germline V gene. This CDR3 is 16 amino acids long. CDR3: CASPGTGGWGANVLTF. The CDR3, as DNA: TGCGCCAGCCCCGGGACAGGGGGGTGGGGGGCCAACGTCCTGACTTTC.

The CDR3 is CASSQEWWRVFRLGTEAFF. The CDR3 DNA sequence: TGCGCCAGCAGCCAAGAATGGTGGAGAGTCTTTCGCTTGGGGACTGAAGCTTTCTTT. The J gene is TRBJ1-1, the V gene TRBV4-3, with no clear D. The CDR3 has 19 amino acids. CDR1 is LGHNA, CDR2 YSLEER, per germline. V lost 0 bases, J lost 5 bases, and 25 bases lay in between.